This TCR beta chain came from a study of regulatory T cells in long-lasting Graves disease. Overall study results and limits: The study found TRBV28, TRBJ1-2 and TRBJ2-5 favored in persistent disease. Persistent patients shared more public clonotypes (roughly 2,800) than new patients (about 930).

The time point was: newly diagnosed GD, antithyroid drugs for less than 3 months. Preparation of the TCR library used RNA extracted from PBMCs. Relying on iRepertoire HTBI primers and Arm-PCR of CDR3 regions, the team built TCR beta libraries. A single record per CDR3 protein comes from TCRdb applying MiXCR to the multiplex PCR reads. The data contain around 250,000 distinct CDR3 sequences, about 17% of them singletons. At least ten counts were recorded for this clonotype. Its antigen is undetermined. The CDR3 length is 14 residues. Germline CDR1 is MNHEY and CDR2 is SVGEGT. Germline trimming cut 7 bases from V and 7 bases from J; bases unmatched to any gene: 11. This sample also appeared in a second study, on T cells in Graves' hyperthyroidism and ophthalmopathy. That study reports: In the first-round RT-PCR of the TCR CDR3, the HTBI primer set was used. Ophthalmopathy was predicted by the model a median of roughly 6.6 months ahead of onset.

The V call is TRBV6-2 or TRBV6-3, the J call TRBJ1-2, with 8 bases identical to TRBD1. The starting material was peripheral blood mononuclear cells (PBMCs), obtained at new diagnosis, from a patient treated with antithyroid drugs. The TCR sequence derives from a woman aged 30 to 39 with Graves disease. The CDR3 reads CASIESGGASGYTF. CDR3 bases: TGTGCCAGCATTGAGTCAGGGGGCGCTTCTGGCTACACCTTC.